This T cell receptor (beta chain) was captured by sequencing in a study of blood T cell repertoires in COVID-19. Generated by immunoSEQ multiplex PCR, the TCRdb table keeps only in-frame clones and is missing some. The data hold some 160,000 clones, with approximately 80% observed a single time. The CDR3 totals 17 residues. The ends lost 0 bases at V and 2 bases at J; junction bases unmatched: 5. The germline CDR1 and CDR2 sequences are SGDLS and YYNGEE. The clonotype was recovered from a woman aged 80 or older with acute or convalescent COVID-19. The V gene is TRBV9, the J gene TRBJ2-3; TRBD2 aligns across 11 bases. The sequencing input was peripheral blood. CDR3 sequence (DNA): TGTGCCAGCAGCGTAGGGGCTAGCGGGAGGTTCACAGATACGCAGTATTTT. As protein: CASSVGASGRFTDTQYF.